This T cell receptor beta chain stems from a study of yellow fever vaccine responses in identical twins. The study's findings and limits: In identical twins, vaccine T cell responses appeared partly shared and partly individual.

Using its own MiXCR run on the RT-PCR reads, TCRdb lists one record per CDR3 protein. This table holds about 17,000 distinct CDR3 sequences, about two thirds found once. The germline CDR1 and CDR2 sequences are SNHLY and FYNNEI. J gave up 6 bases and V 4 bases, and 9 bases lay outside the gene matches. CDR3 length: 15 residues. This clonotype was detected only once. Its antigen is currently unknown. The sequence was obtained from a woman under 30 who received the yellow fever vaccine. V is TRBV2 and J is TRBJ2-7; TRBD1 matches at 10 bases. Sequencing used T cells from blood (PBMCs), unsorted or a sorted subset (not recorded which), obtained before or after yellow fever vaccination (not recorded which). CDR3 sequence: CASSGWGTGAGEQYF. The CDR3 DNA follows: TGTGCCAGCAGTGGGTGGGGGACAGGGGCAGGCGAGCAGTACTTC.